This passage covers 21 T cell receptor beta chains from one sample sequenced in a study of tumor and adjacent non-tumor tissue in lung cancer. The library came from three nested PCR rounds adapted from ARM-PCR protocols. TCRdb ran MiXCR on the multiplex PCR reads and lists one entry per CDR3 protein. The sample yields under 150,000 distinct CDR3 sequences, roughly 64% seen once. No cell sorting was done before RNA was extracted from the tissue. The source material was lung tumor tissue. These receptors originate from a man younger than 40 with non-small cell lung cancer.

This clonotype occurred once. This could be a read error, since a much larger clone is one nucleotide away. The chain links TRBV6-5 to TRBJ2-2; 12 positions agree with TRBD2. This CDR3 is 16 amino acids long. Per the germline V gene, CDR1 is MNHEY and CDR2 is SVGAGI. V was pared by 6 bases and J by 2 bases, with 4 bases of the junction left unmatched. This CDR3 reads CASSILAGGNTGELFF. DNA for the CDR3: TGTGCCAGCAGCATACTAGCGGGAGGAAACACCGGGGAGCTGTTTTTT.

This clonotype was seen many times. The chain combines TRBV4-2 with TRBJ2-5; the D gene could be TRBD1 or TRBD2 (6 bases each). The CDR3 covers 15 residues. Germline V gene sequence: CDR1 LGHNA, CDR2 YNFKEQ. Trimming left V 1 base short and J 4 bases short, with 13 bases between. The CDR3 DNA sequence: TGTGCCAGCAGCCAAGCTGGGGGGCTGGGAGAGACCCAGTACTTC. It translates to CASSQAGGLGETQYF.

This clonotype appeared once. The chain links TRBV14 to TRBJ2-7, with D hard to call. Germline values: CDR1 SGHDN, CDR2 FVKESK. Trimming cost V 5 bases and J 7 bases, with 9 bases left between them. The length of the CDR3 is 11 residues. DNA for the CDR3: TGTGCCAGCAGCAAGGGATCTGAGCAGTACTTC. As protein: CASSKGSEQYF.

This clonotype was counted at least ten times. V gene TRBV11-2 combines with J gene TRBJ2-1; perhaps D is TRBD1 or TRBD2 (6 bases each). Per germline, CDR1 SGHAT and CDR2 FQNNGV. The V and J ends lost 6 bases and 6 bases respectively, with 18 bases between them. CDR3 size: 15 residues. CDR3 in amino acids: CASRLGWGAFNEQFF. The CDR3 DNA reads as TGTGCCAGCAGACTAGGATGGGGGGCTTTCAATGAGCAGTTCTTC.

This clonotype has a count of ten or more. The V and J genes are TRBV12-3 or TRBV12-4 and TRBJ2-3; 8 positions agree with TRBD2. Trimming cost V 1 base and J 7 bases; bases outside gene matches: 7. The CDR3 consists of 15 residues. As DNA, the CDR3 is TGTGCCAGCAGTTTAGATGGAGCGGGGGCGAATACGCAGTATTTT. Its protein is CASSLDGAGANTQYF.

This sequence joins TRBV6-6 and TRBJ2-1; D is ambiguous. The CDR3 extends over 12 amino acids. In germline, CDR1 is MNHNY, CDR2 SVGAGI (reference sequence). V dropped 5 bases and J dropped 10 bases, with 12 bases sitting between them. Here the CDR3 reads CASSLFRTEQFF. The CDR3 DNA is TGTGCCAGCAGTCTCTTTCGGACCGAGCAGTTCTTC.

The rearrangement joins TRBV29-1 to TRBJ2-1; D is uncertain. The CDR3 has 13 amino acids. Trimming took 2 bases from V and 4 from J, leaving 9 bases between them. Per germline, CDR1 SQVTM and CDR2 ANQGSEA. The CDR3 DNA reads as TGCAGCGTTGAAAGGGCTATTTACAATGAGCAGTTCTTC. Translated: CSVERAIYNEQFF.

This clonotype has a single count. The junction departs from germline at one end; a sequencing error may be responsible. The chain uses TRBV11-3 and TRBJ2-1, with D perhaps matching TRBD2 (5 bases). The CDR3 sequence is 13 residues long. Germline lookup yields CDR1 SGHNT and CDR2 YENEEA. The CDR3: CACSLGSFSEQFF. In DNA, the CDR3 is TGTGCCTGCAGCTTAGGGAGCTTCAGTGAGCAGTTCTTC.

The CDR3 sequence is CASSGGSSPLHF. The CDR3 DNA reads TGTGCCAGCAGTGGGGGGAGTTCACCCCTCCACTTT. The chain links TRBV25-1 to TRBJ1-6, with D perhaps TRBD1 (5 bases). The germline V gene has CDR1 MGHDK and CDR2 SYGVNS. V lost 4 bases, J lost 9 bases, and 7 bases lay in between. CDR3 length: 12 residues.

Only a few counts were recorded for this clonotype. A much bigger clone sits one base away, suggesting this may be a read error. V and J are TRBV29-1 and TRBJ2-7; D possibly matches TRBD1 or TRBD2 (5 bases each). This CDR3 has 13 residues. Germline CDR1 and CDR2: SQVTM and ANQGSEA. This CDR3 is CNVRDGRSYEQYF. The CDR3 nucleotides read TGCAACGTGAGGGACGGTAGATCCTACGAGCAGTACTTC.

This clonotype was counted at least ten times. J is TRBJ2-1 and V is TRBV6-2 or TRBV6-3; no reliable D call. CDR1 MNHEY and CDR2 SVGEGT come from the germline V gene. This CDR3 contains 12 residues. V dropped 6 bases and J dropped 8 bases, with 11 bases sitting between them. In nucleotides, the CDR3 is TGTGCCAGCAGGTATCTCTCGGATGAGCAGTTCTTC. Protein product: CASRYLSDEQFF.

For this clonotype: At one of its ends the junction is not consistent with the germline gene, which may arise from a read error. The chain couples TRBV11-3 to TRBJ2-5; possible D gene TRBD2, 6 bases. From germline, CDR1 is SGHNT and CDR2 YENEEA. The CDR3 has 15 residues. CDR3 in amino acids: CARSLSGTSKETQYF. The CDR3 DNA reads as TGTGCCCGCAGCCTTTCCGGTACTAGCAAAGAGACCCAGTACTTC.

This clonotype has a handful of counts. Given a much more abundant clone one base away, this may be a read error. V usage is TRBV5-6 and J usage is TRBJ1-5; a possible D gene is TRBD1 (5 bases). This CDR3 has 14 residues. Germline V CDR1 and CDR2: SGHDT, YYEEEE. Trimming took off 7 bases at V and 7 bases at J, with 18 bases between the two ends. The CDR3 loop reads CASRMGRNEQPQHF. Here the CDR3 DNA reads TGTGCCAGCCGCATGGGACGGAACGAGCAGCCCCAGCATTTT.

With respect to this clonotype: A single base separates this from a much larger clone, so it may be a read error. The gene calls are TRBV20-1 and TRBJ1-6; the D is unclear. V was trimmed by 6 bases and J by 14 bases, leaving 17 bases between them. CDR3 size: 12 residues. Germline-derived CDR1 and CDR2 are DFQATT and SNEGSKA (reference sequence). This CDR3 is CSAPLTAEALHF. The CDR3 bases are TGCAGTGCCCCGCTGACGGCCGAGGCCCTCCACTTT.

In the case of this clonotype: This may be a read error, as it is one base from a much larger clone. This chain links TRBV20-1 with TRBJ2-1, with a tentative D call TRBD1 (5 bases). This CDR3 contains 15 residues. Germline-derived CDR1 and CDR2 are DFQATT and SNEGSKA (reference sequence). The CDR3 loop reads CSATPSIGVYNDQFF. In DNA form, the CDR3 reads TGCAGTGCAACACCCAGTATAGGGGTCTACAATGACCAGTTCTTC.

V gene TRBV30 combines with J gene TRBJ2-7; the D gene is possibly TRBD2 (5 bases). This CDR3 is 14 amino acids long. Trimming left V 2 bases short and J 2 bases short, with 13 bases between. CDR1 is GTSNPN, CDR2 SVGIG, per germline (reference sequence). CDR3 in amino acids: CAWSPSHGAYEQYF. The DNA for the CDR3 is TGTGCCTGGAGTCCGAGCCACGGGGCCTACGAGCAGTACTTC.

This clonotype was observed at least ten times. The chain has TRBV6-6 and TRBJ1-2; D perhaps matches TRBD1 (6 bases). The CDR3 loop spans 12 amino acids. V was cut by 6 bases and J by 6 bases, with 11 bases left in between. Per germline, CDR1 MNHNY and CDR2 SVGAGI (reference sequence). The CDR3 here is CASSRGANGYTF. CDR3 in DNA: TGTGCCAGCAGCCGGGGGGCTAATGGCTACACCTTC.

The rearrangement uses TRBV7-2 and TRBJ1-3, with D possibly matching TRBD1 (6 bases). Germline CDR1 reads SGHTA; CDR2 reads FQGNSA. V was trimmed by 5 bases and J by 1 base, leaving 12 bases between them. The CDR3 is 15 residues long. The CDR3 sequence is CASSPYRESGNTIYF. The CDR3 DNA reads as TGTGCCAGCAGCCCATACAGGGAATCTGGAAACACCATATATTTT.

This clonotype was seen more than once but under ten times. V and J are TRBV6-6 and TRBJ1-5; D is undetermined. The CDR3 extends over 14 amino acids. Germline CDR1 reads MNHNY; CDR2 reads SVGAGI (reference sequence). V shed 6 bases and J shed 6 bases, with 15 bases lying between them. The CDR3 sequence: CASSVASPSQPQHF. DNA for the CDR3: TGTGCCAGCAGCGTCGCCTCTCCTAGTCAGCCCCAGCATTTT.

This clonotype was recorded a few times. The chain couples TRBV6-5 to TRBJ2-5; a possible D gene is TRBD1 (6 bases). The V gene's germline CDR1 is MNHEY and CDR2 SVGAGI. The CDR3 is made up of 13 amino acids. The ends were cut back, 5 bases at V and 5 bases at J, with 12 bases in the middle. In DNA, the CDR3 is TGTGCCAGCAGTCTCACAGGGCGGGAGACCCAGTACTTC. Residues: CASSLTGRETQYF.

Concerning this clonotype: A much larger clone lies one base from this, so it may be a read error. CDR3 in DNA: TGTGCCAGCAGCTTACACCCCACGGATCCTACCTACAATGAGCAGTTCTTC. Translation gives CASSLHPTDPTYNEQFF. The rearrangement uses TRBV11-3 and TRBJ2-1; D is undetermined. The CDR3 is 17 amino acids. The germline V gene has CDR1 SGHNT and CDR2 YENEEA. Trimming left V 2 bases short and J 2 bases short, with 16 bases between. The full variable domain, completed using reference TRBV11-3 and TRBJ2-1, is EAGVVQSPRYKIIEKKQPVAFWCNPISGHNTLYWYLQNLGQGPELLIRYENEEAVDDSQLPKDRFSAERLKGVDSTLKIQPAELGDSAVYLCASSLHPTDPTYNEQFFGPGTRLTVL.